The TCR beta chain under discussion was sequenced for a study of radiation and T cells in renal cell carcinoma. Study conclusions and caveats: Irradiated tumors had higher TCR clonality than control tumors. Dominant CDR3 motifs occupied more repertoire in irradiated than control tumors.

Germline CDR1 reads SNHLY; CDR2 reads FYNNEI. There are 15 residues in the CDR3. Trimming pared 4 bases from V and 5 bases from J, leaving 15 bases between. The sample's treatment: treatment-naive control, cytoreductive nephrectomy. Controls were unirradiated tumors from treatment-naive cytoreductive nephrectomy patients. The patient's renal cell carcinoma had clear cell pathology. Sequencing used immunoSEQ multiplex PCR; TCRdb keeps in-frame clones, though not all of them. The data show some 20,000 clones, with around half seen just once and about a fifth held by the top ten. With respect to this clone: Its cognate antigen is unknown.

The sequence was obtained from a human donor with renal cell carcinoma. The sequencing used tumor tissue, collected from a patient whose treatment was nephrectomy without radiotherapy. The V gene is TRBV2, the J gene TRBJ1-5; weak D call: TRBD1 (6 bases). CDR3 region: CASSGEGGADQPQHF. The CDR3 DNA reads TGTGCCAGCAGTGGGGAGGGGGGCGCGGATCAGCCCCAGCATTTT.